This T cell receptor beta chain was observed in a study of shared clonotypes between healthy human individuals. Here immunoSEQ multiplex PCR was the method, and the copy in TCRdb shows in-frame clones only, minus some. The table records approximately 2.5 million clones, under 95% of them present only once. Germline assignment: CDR1 SGHTA and CDR2 FQGNSA. V was pared by 4 bases and J by 9 bases, with 7 bases of the junction left unmatched. The CDR3 sequence is 13 residues long. The sample comprised naive CD4+ T cells from PBMCs. Subset specified: CD45RA+ positively selected. The source is a man aged 18 to 30 in good health. Some clones in this sample may be carry-over from other donors' samples. The V call is TRBV7-2, the J call TRBJ1-1; 8 bases align to TRBD1. CDR3 sequence (DNA): TGTGCCAGCAGCTACCAGGACAGGGTTAAAGCTTTCTTT. Protein product: CASSYQDRVKAFF.